These 29 T cell receptor beta chains were sequenced from one sample in a study of neurological immune-mediated disorders. TCRdb processed the 5' RACE reads anew with MiXCR; each CDR3 protein has one entry. This table holds approximately 50,000 distinct CDR3 sequences, roughly 8.8% found once. Regarding time point: longitudinal time-point 3. What was sequenced was PBMCs. These TCRs come from a woman in her 40s in good health.

The sample holds many counts of this clonotype. The genes are TRBV19 and TRBJ1-1; a possible D gene is TRBD1 (6 bases). This CDR3 is 14 amino acids long. The V gene's germline CDR1 is LNHDA and CDR2 SQIVND (reference sequence). Trimming took 7 bases from V and 0 from J, leaving 12 bases between them. This chain's CDR3 is CASTRTELNTEAFF. The CDR3 bases are TGTGCCAGTACCAGGACAGAATTGAACACTGAAGCTTTCTTT. The whole variable domain, filled in from reference TRBV19 and TRBJ1-1, reads DGGITQSPKYLFRKEGQNVTLSCEQNLNHDAMYWYRQDPGQGLRLIYYSQIVNDFQKGDIAEGYSVSREKKESFPLTVTSAQKNPTAFYLCASTRTELNTEAFFGQGTRLTVV.

This clonotype was counted a few times. The chain employs TRBV7-3 and TRBJ2-3, with 10 bases that match TRBD1. CDR1 and CDR2 from the germline V gene are SGHTA and FQGTGA. The V segment lost 4 bases and the J segment 4 bases; nucleotides outside the gene matches: 5. The CDR3 runs to 15 residues. The CDR3 DNA sequence: TGTGCCAGCAGCTCGGGACAGGGGACTGCAGATACGCAGTATTTT. Its translation: CASSSGQGTADTQYF.

This clonotype was detected only a few times. This rearrangement joins TRBV20-1 to TRBJ2-1; a possible D gene is TRBD1 (5 bases). The CDR3 is 15 residues long. The germline gives CDR1 DFQATT, CDR2 SNEGSKA (reference sequence). V lost 4 bases to trimming and J lost 1 base, with 14 bases between them. In DNA, the CDR3 is TGCAGTGCTACAGGAGACAGACGATCCTACAATGAGCAGTTCTTC. It translates to CSATGDRRSYNEQFF.

As for this clonotype: The junction and the germline gene differ at one end; a read error may be behind it. The chain combines TRBV12-3 or TRBV12-4 with TRBJ2-3; 9 bases are a match to TRBD2. The CDR3 is 16 amino acids. The CDR3 loop is CARSLLPSGATDTQYF. The CDR3 DNA reads TGTGCCAGAAGTTTACTCCCTAGCGGGGCCACAGATACGCAGTATTTT.

This clonotype was found many times. This chain joins TRBV12-3 or TRBV12-4 and TRBJ2-5; TRBD1 agrees at 7 bases. V trimming: 6 bases; J trimming: 2 bases; junction bases outside the gene matches: 3. The CDR3 runs to 13 residues. The CDR3 nucleotides are TGTGCCAGCAGGCTGACAGGGCAAGAGACCCAGTACTTC. Translation: CASRLTGQETQYF.

In this sample, this clonotype turned up many times. The genes are TRBV7-9 and TRBJ1-1; D might be TRBD1 (5 bases). V was pared by 7 bases and J by 2 bases, with 14 bases between. The germline CDR1 and CDR2 sequences are SEHNR and FQNEAQ (reference sequence). The CDR3 runs 14 residues. DNA of the CDR3: TGTGCCAGCAACCCGGGCAGGGTTAACACTGAAGCTTTCTTT. It codes for CASNPGRVNTEAFF.

The chain has TRBV5-1 and TRBJ2-7; no definite D call. Germline V gives CDR1 SGHRS, CDR2 YFSETQ. The CDR3 contains 13 residues. V was cut by 0 bases and J by 4 bases, with 8 bases left in between. CDR3 bases: TGCGCCAGCAGCTTGGCAGGCAGTTACGAGCAGTACTTC. The encoded protein is CASSLAGSYEQYF.

This clonotype has at least ten counts. The V call is TRBV7-2, the J call TRBJ1-6; no clear D gene. V lost 3 bases and J 4 bases, leaving 7 bases between the germline ends. CDR3 length: 14 amino acids. Germline-derived CDR1 and CDR2 are SGHTA and FQGNSA. Here the CDR3 DNA reads TGTGCCAGCAGCTTGGCCAGTTATAATTCACCCCTCCACTTT. The encoded protein is CASSLASYNSPLHF.

The gene calls are TRBV6-1 and TRBJ2-3, with a possible D match to TRBD1 (5 bases). CDR1 and CDR2 from the germline V gene are MNHNS and SASEGT. V lost 1 base and J 5 bases, leaving 10 bases between the germline ends. The CDR3 spans 14 residues. The CDR3 loop reads CASSEGAGLDTQYF. The DNA for the CDR3 is TGTGCCAGCAGTGAAGGGGCAGGGTTAGATACGCAGTATTTT.

This clonotype was observed at least ten times. This chain joins TRBV5-1 and TRBJ2-3, with 8 bases aligning to TRBD1. The CDR3 length is 16 residues. Germline CDR1 SGHRS, CDR2 YFSETQ. The trim removed 0 bases at V and 1 base at J, leaving 4 bases unmatched. The CDR3 nucleotides read TGCGCCAGCAGCTTGGCCCCGACAGGGGGCACAGATACGCAGTATTTT. Translation: CASSLAPTGGTDTQYF.

At least ten counts were recorded for this clonotype. This chain joins TRBV5-6 and TRBJ2-6; D gene unclear. V was trimmed by 2 bases and J by 3 bases, leaving 21 bases between them. CDR3 length equals 19 residues. Germline V lookup: CDR1 SGHDT, CDR2 YYEEEE. CDR3 residues: CASSFYLFQASGGANVLTF. The CDR3 bases are TGTGCCAGCAGCTTTTATTTGTTCCAGGCAAGTGGTGGGGCCAACGTCCTGACTTTC. Drawing the rest from reference TRBV5-6 and TRBJ2-6, the complete variable domain is DAGVTQSPTHLIKTRGQQVTLRCSPKSGHDTVSWYQQALGQGPQFIFQYYEEEERQRGNFPDRFSGHQFPNYSSELNVNALLLGDSALYLCASSFYLFQASGGANVLTFGAGSRLTVL.

This clonotype came up many times. This chain joins TRBV20-1 and TRBJ1-2; D perhaps matches TRBD1 (5 bases). The CDR3 sequence is 13 residues long. Trimming took off 5 bases at V and 3 bases at J, with 13 bases between the two ends. CDR1 DFQATT and CDR2 SNEGSKA come from the germline V gene (reference sequence). CDR3 residues: CSAGTGADYGYTF. DNA for the CDR3: TGCAGTGCTGGGACCGGGGCAGACTATGGCTACACCTTC.

This clonotype came up many times. V and J are TRBV4-2 and TRBJ2-5; TRBD2 matches at 11 bases. The CDR3 has 16 residues. Trimming removed 4 bases from V and 0 bases from J; junction bases left unmatched: 4. The germline CDR1 and CDR2 sequences are LGHNA and YNFKEQ. The CDR3 protein is CASSPSSGGYQETQYF. In DNA, the CDR3 is TGTGCCAGCAGCCCGTCTAGCGGGGGGTACCAAGAGACCCAGTACTTC.

The chain recombines TRBV3-1 with TRBJ1-1, with a tentative D call TRBD1 (5 bases). V dropped 4 bases and J dropped 6 bases, with 15 bases sitting between them. The CDR3 extends over 14 amino acids. Germline V CDR1 and CDR2: LGHDT, YNNKEL (reference sequence). DNA for the CDR3: TGTGCCAGCAGCCTCTTCCAGGGTGGGTCTGAAGCTTTCTTT. It yields the protein CASSLFQGGSEAFF. Full variable domain (remainder filled in from reference TRBV3-1 and TRBJ1-1): DTAVSQTPKYLVTQMGNDKSIKCEQNLGHDTMYWYKQDSKKFLKIMFSYNNKELIINETVPNRFSPKSPDKAHLNLHINSLELGDSAVYFCASSLFQGGSEAFFGQGTRLTVV.

Many counts were recorded for this clonotype. This chain uses TRBV7-2 with TRBJ2-7; 8 positions match TRBD1. J gave up 3 bases and V 1 base, and 5 bases lay outside the gene matches. CDR1 SGHTA and CDR2 FQGNSA come from the germline V gene. This CDR3 comprises 15 residues. For the CDR3, the DNA is TGTGCCAGCAGCTTAGGGGCAGGGGGCTACTACGAGCAGTACTTC. This codes for CASSLGAGGYYEQYF. Complete variable domain (other parts from reference TRBV7-2 and TRBJ2-7): GAGVSQSPSNKVTEKGKDVELRCDPISGHTALYWYRQSLGQGLEFLIYFQGNSAPDKSGLPSDRFSAERTGGSVSTLTIQRTQQEDSAVYLCASSLGAGGYYEQYFGPGTRLTVT.

This clonotype has just a few counts. The rearrangement uses TRBV29-1 and TRBJ2-3; no firm D call. Germline values: CDR1 SQVTM, CDR2 ANQGSEA. CDR3 length: 14 amino acids. V gave up 4 bases and J gave up 0 bases, with 11 bases separating them. This CDR3 is CSVVVAHSTDTQYF. In nucleotides, the CDR3 is TGCAGCGTTGTGGTGGCTCATAGCACAGATACGCAGTATTTT.

This clonotype showed up many times. V and J are TRBV4-1 and TRBJ2-5, with 14 bases fitting TRBD2. CDR3 length equals 19 residues. V lost 4 bases, J lost 2 bases, and 12 bases stayed unmatched. Looked up from germline, CDR1 is MGHRA and CDR2 is YSYEKL. CDR3 nucleotides: TGCGCCAGCAGCCCCAGGGACGGACTAGCGGGGGGTCTTCAAGAGACCCAGTACTTC. It specifies CASSPRDGLAGGLQETQYF.

Notes on this clonotype: This may stem from a read error, because a much larger clone lies one nucleotide away. The J gene is TRBJ2-1, the V gene TRBV20-1, with a possible D match to TRBD1 (6 bases). The CDR3 extends over 15 amino acids. CDR1 and CDR2 (germline): DFQATT, SNEGSKA (reference sequence). V lost 6 bases, J lost 2 bases, and 17 bases lay in between. The CDR3 region is CSASQPGVTYNEQFF. Here the CDR3 DNA reads TGCAGTGCCTCTCAACCAGGGGTCACCTACAATGAGCAGTTCTTC.

This clonotype was detected many times. The chain links TRBV5-1 to TRBJ2-1, with D hard to call. Germline V CDR1 and CDR2: SGHRS, YFSETQ. There are 14 residues in the CDR3. V was trimmed by 6 bases and J by 3 bases, leaving 13 bases between them. The CDR3 sequence is CASNPVSFYNEQFF. Here the CDR3 DNA reads TGCGCCAGCAATCCGGTTTCTTTCTACAATGAGCAGTTCTTC. Combining the CDR3 with reference TRBV5-1 and TRBJ2-1 gives the whole variable domain KAGVTQTPRYLIKTRGQQVTLSCSPISGHRSVSWYQQTPGQGLQFLFEYFSETQRNKGNFPGRFSGRQFSNSRSEMNVSTLELGDSALYLCASNPVSFYNEQFFGPGTRLTVL.

This clonotype was counted many times. The V call is TRBV4-2, the J call TRBJ2-5, with TRBD1 as a possible D gene (5 bases). The ends were cut back, 4 bases at V and 2 bases at J, with 11 bases in the middle. Germline assignment: CDR1 LGHNA and CDR2 YNFKEQ. The CDR3 consists of 14 residues. The DNA for the CDR3 is TGTGCCAGCAGCCCGCTGGGGCGTCAAGAGACCCAGTACTTC. Translation: CASSPLGRQETQYF.

This clonotype was detected many times. The genes are TRBV20-1 and TRBJ2-3; 12 bases map to TRBD2. The J segment lost 2 bases and the V segment lost 3 bases, leaving 6 bases of the junction unmatched. Germline-derived CDR1 and CDR2 are DFQATT and SNEGSKA (reference sequence). This CDR3 is 16 amino acids long. The CDR3: CSASGTSGSTTDTQYF. The CDR3 DNA is TGCAGTGCTAGCGGGACTAGCGGGTCCACCACAGATACGCAGTATTTT.

This clonotype was counted many times. The chain has TRBV7-2 and TRBJ1-5, with D unresolved. Germline V gene data show CDR1 as SGHTA and CDR2 as FQGNSA. Trimming removed 4 bases at V and 6 bases at J, with 13 bases between. This CDR3 comprises 14 residues. This CDR3 reads CASSSDPGRQPQHF. The CDR3 DNA follows: TGTGCCAGCAGCTCCGACCCCGGGCGTCAGCCCCAGCATTTT.

At least ten counts were recorded for this clonotype. The chain combines TRBV5-1 with TRBJ2-3; possibly TRBD1 for D (5 bases). Looked up from germline, CDR1 is SGHRS and CDR2 is YFSETQ. V lost 0 bases and J lost 6, with 11 bases in between. CDR3 length equals 14 residues. The CDR3 is CASSLDQGIDTQYF. CDR3 bases: TGCGCCAGCAGCTTGGACCAGGGAATCGATACGCAGTATTTT.

The table lists this clonotype with many counts. The rearrangement links TRBV24-1 to TRBJ2-7; 7 bases are a match to TRBD1. With 3 bases clipped from V and 5 bases from J, the junction kept 6 bases outside the gene matches. CDR3 length equals 14 residues. Germline CDR1 and CDR2: KGHDR and SFDVKD. The CDR3 DNA is TGTGCCACCAGTGATCACAGGGGTCCCAACGAGCAGTACTTC. As protein: CATSDHRGPNEQYF.

The table lists this clonotype with many counts. The rearrangement uses TRBV7-8 and TRBJ2-1; weak D call: TRBD1 (6 bases). Germline CDR1 is SGHVS and CDR2 is FQNEAQ. The CDR3 is made up of 12 amino acids. V lost 5 bases, J lost 10 bases, and 12 bases lay in between. CDR3 coding DNA: TGTGCCAGCAGCCTTGCCGGGACAGAGCAGTTCTTC. Its protein is CASSLAGTEQFF.

In this sample, this clonotype turned up many times. Written as DNA, the CDR3 is TGTGCCAGCAGCCAAGATCTCCTCGGGGCTTTTGGAAACACCATATATTTT. Its translation is CASSQDLLGAFGNTIYF. The rearrangement joins TRBV4-2 to TRBJ1-3, with a weak D call TRBD1 (5 bases). V was shortened by 0 bases and J by 3 bases, with 15 bases between the two germline ends. The V gene's germline CDR1 is LGHNA and CDR2 YNFKEQ. This CDR3 spans 17 amino acids.

This clonotype was detected ten times or more. The CDR3 DNA sequence: TGTGCCAGCAGCTTAGCTTCCAGGGTAAACATTCAGTACTTC. Translated, it gives CASSLASRVNIQYF. The V gene is TRBV11-2, the J gene TRBJ2-4; D is possibly TRBD1 (5 bases). CDR1 and CDR2 from the germline V gene are SGHAT and FQNNGV. With 1 base removed from V and 6 bases from J, the gap between germline ends came to 10 bases. The CDR3 covers 14 residues.

This clonotype has a count of ten or more. The chain links TRBV12-3 or TRBV12-4 to TRBJ2-1; TRBD1 might be the D (6 bases). Trimming left V 5 bases short and J 5 bases short, with 16 bases between. This CDR3 contains 15 residues. Here the CDR3 reads CASSHSSGGHNEQFF. In DNA, the CDR3 is TGTGCCAGCAGTCACTCGTCTGGGGGCCACAATGAGCAGTTCTTC.

The sample holds many counts of this clonotype. This chain links TRBV20-1 with TRBJ1-2; possible D gene TRBD1, 6 bases. The CDR3 runs 11 residues. V dropped 5 bases and J dropped 8 bases, with 12 bases sitting between them. CDR1 is DFQATT and CDR2 is SNEGSKA in the germline V gene (reference sequence). The CDR3 is CSALTGDGYTF. The CDR3 DNA is TGCAGTGCTCTGACAGGAGACGGCTACACCTTC.